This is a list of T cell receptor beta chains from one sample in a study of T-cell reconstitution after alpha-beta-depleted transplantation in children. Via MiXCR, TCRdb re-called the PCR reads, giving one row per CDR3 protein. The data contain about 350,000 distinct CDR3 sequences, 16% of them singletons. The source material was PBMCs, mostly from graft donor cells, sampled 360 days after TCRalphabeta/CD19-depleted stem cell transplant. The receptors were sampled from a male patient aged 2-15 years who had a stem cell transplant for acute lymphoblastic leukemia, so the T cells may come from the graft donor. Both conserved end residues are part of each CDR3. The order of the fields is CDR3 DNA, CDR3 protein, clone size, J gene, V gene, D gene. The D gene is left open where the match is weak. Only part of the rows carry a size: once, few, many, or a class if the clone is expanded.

TGTGCCAGCAGTTTATCGGGACTTTCCATCGAGCAGTACTTC CASSLSGLSIEQYF few TRBJ2-7 TRBV27 .
TGCGCCAGCAGCCAAGATCTCGGGGGGCCTGGGGACAATGAGCAGTTCTTC CASSQDLGGPGDNEQFF . TRBJ2-1 TRBV4-3 .
TGTGCCAGCAGCGCCCTTAATTTCGGGAGGAAGAATGAGCAGTTCTTC CASSALNFGRKNEQFF few TRBJ2-1 TRBV2 TRBD2
TGCAGTGCTAGTGGTCGCCTCCTAGCGTCTAGCTCCTACGAGCAGTACTTC CSASGRLLASSSYEQYF . TRBJ2-7 TRBV20-1 .
TGCAGCGTTGATATCTCCCAAGAGACCCAGTACTTC CSVDISQETQYF few TRBJ2-5 TRBV29-1 .
TGTGCCAGCAGCTGGGGGACAGGGGTTACCTACGAGCAGTACTTC CASSWGTGVTYEQYF few TRBJ2-7 TRBV5-6 TRBD1
TGTGCCAGCAGCCAGTTCGCAGCGCTGGTCTACGAGCAGTACTTC CASSQFAALVYEQYF few TRBJ2-7 TRBV14 .
TGTGCCAGCAGCGTAGAGTGGGGCCCTGTCTCTGGGGCCAACGTCCTGACTTTC CASSVEWGPVSGANVLTF . TRBJ2-6 TRBV9 .
TGCAGCCAAGGGACAGAGCAAGAGACCCAGTACTTC CSQGTEQETQYF . TRBJ2-5 TRBV29-1 TRBD1
TGCAGCGTTGCCGCCGGGACACCTGACTTTTTTAGCACAGATACGCAGTATTTT CSVAAGTPDFFSTDTQYF . TRBJ2-3 TRBV29-1 .
TGTGCCACCAGCAGACAGGGATTCTTTCAAGAGACCCAGTACTTC CATSRQGFFQETQYF many TRBJ2-5 TRBV15 .
TGCAGTGCTAGCCAGGGACTAGCGGGAGGTGCAGATACGCAGTATTTT CSASQGLAGGADTQYF . TRBJ2-3 TRBV20-1 TRBD2
TGTGCCAGCAGTCTAGCGGGAGCGCCCTCCTACGAGCAGTACTTC CASSLAGAPSYEQYF few TRBJ2-7 TRBV27 TRBD2
TGTGCCAGCAGTTACCACCCCGGGGGAGGCCCCAAGGAGCAGTTCTTC CASSYHPGGGPKEQFF few TRBJ2-1 TRBV6-5 .
TGTGCCAGCAGCGTAGCGGGCACCTCCTACGAGCAGTACTTC CASSVAGTSYEQYF once TRBJ2-7 TRBV9 .
TGTGCCAGCAGTTACTCGGGACTAGCGTCGAACACCGGGGAGCTGTTTTTT CASSYSGLASNTGELFF few TRBJ2-2 TRBV6-5 TRBD2
TGCAGTGCTTGCCCTCCGGTCTCCTACGAGCAGTACTTC CSACPPVSYEQYF many TRBJ2-7 TRBV20-1 .
TGTGCCAGCAGCCGGATCCTGGGGCCTTACGAGCAGTACTTC CASSRILGPYEQYF few TRBJ2-7 TRBV7-9 .
TGTGCCAGCAGCTTGGGGCTGACTAGTGGCCCCGGGGAGCTGTTTTTT CASSLGLTSGPGELFF . TRBJ2-2 TRBV5-6 .
TGTGCCAGCAGTGATGTGCGCACAGATACGCAGTATTTT CASSDVRTDTQYF many TRBJ2-3 TRBV5-6 .
TGCAGTGCCTTAAGATTTGCAGAGGCCCAGTACTTC CSALRFAEAQYF . TRBJ2-5 TRBV20-1 .
TGTGCCAGCTCACCAATTAAGGGGGCAGGGAACACTGAAGCTTTCTTT CASSPIKGAGNTEAFF . TRBJ1-1 TRBV18 TRBD1
TGCAGTGCTAGTAAAGACAGAGTGAGCACCATATATTTT CSASKDRVSTIYF few TRBJ1-3 TRBV20-1 .
TGCAGTGCTAGCTTAGGGGTGGGAGGACATGGCTTCTACGAGCAGTACTTC CSASLGVGGHGFYEQYF . TRBJ2-7 TRBV20-1 .
TGTGCCAGCAGCGTAGCGGGACTAGGGGAAGAGACCCAGTACTTC CASSVAGLGEETQYF . TRBJ2-5 TRBV9 TRBD2
TGCGCCAGCAGCTTGGCCTGGTTATGGGGAGGCACAGATACGCAGTATTTT CASSLAWLWGGTDTQYF . TRBJ2-3 TRBV5-1 .
TGTGCCAGCAGCCGGGCGGTAGCGGGAGGGCCTTACGAGCAGTACTTC CASSRAVAGGPYEQYF few TRBJ2-7 TRBV5-5 TRBD2
TGTGCCAGCAGTGCGTCGGGTATCTCTGGAAACACCATATATTTT CASSASGISGNTIYF . TRBJ1-3 TRBV12-3/TRBV12-4 .
TGCAGCGTAACTCCGGGACTAGCGGGATACGAGCAGTACTTC CSVTPGLAGYEQYF many TRBJ2-7 TRBV29-1 TRBD2
TGCAGTGCTAGAGCGTCTGGGGCCAACGTCCTGACTTTC CSARASGANVLTF . TRBJ2-6 TRBV20-1 .
TGTGCCAGCAGCCAAGCCAAGGGAAACACCATATATTTT CASSQAKGNTIYF few TRBJ1-3 TRBV4-2 .
TGTGCCATCCGTTGGGGTAGTGGTACAGATACGCAGTATTTT CAIRWGSGTDTQYF many TRBJ2-3 TRBV10-3 .
TGTGCCAGCTCACCAGTCGTTTTTAGGGGGGAGCAGTACTTC CASSPVVFRGEQYF . TRBJ2-7 TRBV18 .
TGCAGTGTTGGGGTTGGGAATCAGCCCCAGCATTTT CSVGVGNQPQHF . TRBJ1-5 TRBV20-1 .
TGCACCAGCAGCCAATTAGAGGACAGCCAGTTCTTC CTSSQLEDSQFF few TRBJ2-1 TRBV1 .
TGTGCTAGCAGCTTAGAGGCTCTGGACAAGACCCAGTACTTC CASSLEALDKTQYF . TRBJ2-5 TRBV7-7 .
TGTGCCACCAGCAGAGAGATCGGACTCAGCGAGAACGATGAGCAGTTCTTC CATSREIGLSENDEQFF . TRBJ2-1 TRBV15 .
TGTGCCAGCAGCCAAGTTGTCGGGAATCAGCCCCAGCATTTT CASSQVVGNQPQHF many TRBJ1-5 TRBV14 .
TGTGCCAGCAGCCGCGTCCGGACCCTATACAATGAGCAGTTCTTC CASSRVRTLYNEQFF . TRBJ2-1 TRBV7-8 .
TGTGCCAGCAGTCGACCGGGACAGGCACAAGAGACCCAGTACTTC CASSRPGQAQETQYF few TRBJ2-5 TRBV12-3/TRBV12-4 TRBD1
TGTGCCAGCAGCCAAGTGGGGGTTCGGGGCGAGCAGTACTTC CASSQVGVRGEQYF few TRBJ2-7 TRBV4-2 .
TGTGCCAGCAGCTTAGATCGGCCGCCAGCTCGGAATGAGCAGTTCTTC CASSLDRPPARNEQFF few TRBJ2-1 TRBV7-6 .
TGCGCCAGCAGCTCCGGGACAGGTGTAAGCGAGCAGTACTTC CASSSGTGVSEQYF few TRBJ2-7 TRBV5-1 TRBD1
TGTGCCAGCAGTGGGACATTTGAGCAGTTCTTC CASSGTFEQFF few TRBJ2-1 TRBV2 .
TGCGCCAGCAGCCCGGACCAAGGACGTGTCTATGGCTACACCTTC CASSPDQGRVYGYTF . TRBJ1-2 TRBV5-1 .
TGCGCCAGCAGCCAAGATTGGGGGACAGATACGCAGTATTTT CASSQDWGTDTQYF many TRBJ2-3 TRBV4-3 .
TGTGCCAGTAGTATGCCAGCGGGGGAGACCGGGGAGCTGTTTTTT CASSMPAGETGELFF . TRBJ2-2 TRBV19 TRBD2
TGTGCCAGCAGTTCCCCATGGACAGGGGGCTATGGCTACACCTTC CASSSPWTGGYGYTF once TRBJ1-2 TRBV28 TRBD1